The T cell receptor beta chain described here comes from a study of identical twins. This clonotype has more than one count but fewer than ten. Its antigen is still unknown. CDR1 is SGHAT and CDR2 is FQDESV in the germline V gene (reference sequence). This CDR3 is 13 amino acids long. V lost 10 bases and J lost 2, with 13 bases in between. Notes on the study in general: While abundant cord blood beta clonotypes carried fewer insertions, memory repertoires showed no such pattern. Alpha sequences that were out-of-frame and twin-shared showed an excess of low generation probability.

TCRdb re-derived calls from the 5' RACE reads in MiXCR, one entry per CDR3 protein. Of approximately 240,000 distinct CDR3 sequences detected, about an eighth appear once; the ten largest clones hold 8.5% to 10%. The sequenced sample consisted of memory (CD45RO+) T cells sorted from blood. This clonotype originated in a woman in her late teens or twenties in good health. The rearrangement uses TRBV11-1 and TRBJ2-3; perhaps D is TRBD1 or TRBD2 (5 bases each). The CDR3: CATRGPNTDTQYF. The CDR3 coding sequence is TGTGCCACACGGGGACCGAACACAGATACGCAGTATTTT.